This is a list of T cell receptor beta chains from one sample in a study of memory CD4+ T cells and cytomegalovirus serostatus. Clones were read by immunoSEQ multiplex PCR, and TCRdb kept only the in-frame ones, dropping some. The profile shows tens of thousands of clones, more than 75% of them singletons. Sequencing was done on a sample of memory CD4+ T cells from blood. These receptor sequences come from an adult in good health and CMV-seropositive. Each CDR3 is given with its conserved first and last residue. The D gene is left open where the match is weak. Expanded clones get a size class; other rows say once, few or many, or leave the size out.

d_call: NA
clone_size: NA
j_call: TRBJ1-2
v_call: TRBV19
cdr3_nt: TGTGCCGGAGTTCAAGGGCAGGGTATTAACTATGGCTACACCTTC
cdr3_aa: CAGVQGQGINYGYTF

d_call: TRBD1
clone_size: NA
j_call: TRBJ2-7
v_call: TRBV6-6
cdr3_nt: TGTGCCAGCAGTTACTCAGACAGGGGCGGTTACGAGCAGTACTTC
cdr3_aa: CASSYSDRGGYEQYF

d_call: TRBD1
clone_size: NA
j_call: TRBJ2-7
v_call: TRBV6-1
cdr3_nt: TGTGCCAGCAGTGAAGCCGGACAGGGATGGGACGAGCAGTACTTC
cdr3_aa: CASSEAGQGWDEQYF

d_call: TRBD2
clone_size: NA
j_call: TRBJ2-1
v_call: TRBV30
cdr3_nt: TGTGCCTGGACCGCCCCGGGGGGAGCGGGAGTGGGCAATGAGCAGTTCTTC
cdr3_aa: CAWTAPGGAGVGNEQFF

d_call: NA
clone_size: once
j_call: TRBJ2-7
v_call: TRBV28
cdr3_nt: TGTGCCAGCAGTTCAACTACGCAGGGCTCCTACGAGCAGTACTTC
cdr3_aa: CASSSTTQGSYEQYF

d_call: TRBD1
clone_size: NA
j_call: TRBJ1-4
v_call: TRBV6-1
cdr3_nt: TGTGCCAGCAGAAAGACAGGGGCTAATGAAAAACTGTTTTTT
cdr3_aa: CASRKTGANEKLFF

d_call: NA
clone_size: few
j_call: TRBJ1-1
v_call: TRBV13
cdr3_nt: TGTGCCAGCAGCTCCCAATCCTTTTCCGGGGGCACTGAAGCTTTCTTT
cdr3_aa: CASSSQSFSGGTEAFF

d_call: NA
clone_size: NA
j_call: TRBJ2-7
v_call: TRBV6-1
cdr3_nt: TGTGCCAGCTCAACGGGACAAGGGAGCCACGAGCAGTACTTC
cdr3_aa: CASSTGQGSHEQYF

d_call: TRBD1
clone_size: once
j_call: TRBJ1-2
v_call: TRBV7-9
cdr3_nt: TGTGCCAGCAACTCCCTCGGGACAGGGGGCAATGGCTACACCTTC
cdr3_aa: CASNSLGTGGNGYTF

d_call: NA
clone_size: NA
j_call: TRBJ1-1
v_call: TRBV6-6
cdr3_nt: TGTGCCAGCAGTTTGCATCCTCGGAACACTGAAGCTTTCTTT
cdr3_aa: CASSLHPRNTEAFF

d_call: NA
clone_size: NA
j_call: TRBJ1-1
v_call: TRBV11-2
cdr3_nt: TGTGCCAGCAGCCTCCGGGAGGGGCGGAACACTGAAGCTTTCTTT
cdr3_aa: CASSLREGRNTEAFF

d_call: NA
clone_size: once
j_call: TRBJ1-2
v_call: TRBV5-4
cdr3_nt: TGTGCCAGCAACCAGGGGACCGCTAACTATGGCTACACCTTC
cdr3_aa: CASNQGTANYGYTF

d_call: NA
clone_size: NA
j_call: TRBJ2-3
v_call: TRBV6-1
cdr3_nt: TGTGCCAGCAGAGGGAGGACAGTAAGCACAGATACGCAGTATTTT
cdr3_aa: CASRGRTVSTDTQYF